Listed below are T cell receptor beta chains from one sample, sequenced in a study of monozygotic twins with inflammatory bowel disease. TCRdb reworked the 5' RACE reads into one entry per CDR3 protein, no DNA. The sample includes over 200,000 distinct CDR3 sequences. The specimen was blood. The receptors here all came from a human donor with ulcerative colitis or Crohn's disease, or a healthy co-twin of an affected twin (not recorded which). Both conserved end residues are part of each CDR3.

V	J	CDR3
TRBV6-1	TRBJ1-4	CASSTLQGLTTNEKLFF
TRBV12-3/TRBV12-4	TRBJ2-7	CASSPSLRGRNEQYF
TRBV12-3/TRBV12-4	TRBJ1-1	CASSPPDRGRGTEAFF
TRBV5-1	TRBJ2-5	CASSWDRGGETQYF
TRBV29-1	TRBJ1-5	CSVSRGLNQPQHF
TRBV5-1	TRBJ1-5	CASSLTSGPLQPQHF
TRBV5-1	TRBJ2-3	CASSLVASGGSTDTQYF
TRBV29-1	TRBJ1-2	CSVLPEGVYGYTF
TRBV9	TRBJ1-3	CASSVAEGNTIYF
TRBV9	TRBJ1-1	CASSVGQGLDTEAFF
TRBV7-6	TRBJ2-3	CASSGETTDTQYF
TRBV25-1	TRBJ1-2	CASSEKGFIHGYTF
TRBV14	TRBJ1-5	CASRSCEQGTISNQPQHF
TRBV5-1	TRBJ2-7	CASSLDYEYYEQYF
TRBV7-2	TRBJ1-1	CASSKRGTGQINTEAFF
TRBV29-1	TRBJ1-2	CSVEPADGYTF
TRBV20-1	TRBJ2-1	CSVSPSQRSYNEQFF
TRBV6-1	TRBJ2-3	CVGRGRRLRDTQYF
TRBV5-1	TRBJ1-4	CASSFTVTNEKLFF
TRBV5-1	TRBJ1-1	CASSLAGGTTEAFF
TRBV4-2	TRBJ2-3	CASSQGAGGLGDTQYF
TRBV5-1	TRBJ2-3	CASSPSGASTDTQYF
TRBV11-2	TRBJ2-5	CASSLGPQIWTGQETQYF
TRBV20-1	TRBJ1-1	CSASMNTEAFF
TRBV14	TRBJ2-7	CASSQQGNSGYEQYF
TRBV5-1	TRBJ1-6	CASSAGILGSPLHF
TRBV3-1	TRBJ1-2	CASSQESVTAF
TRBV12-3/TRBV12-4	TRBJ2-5	CVSSFEETQYF
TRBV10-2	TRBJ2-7	CASRDGTAYEQYF